Below, one T cell receptor (beta chain) is given with its context. These data come from a study of blood T cell repertoires in COVID-19. Study summary: Some COVID-19 samples were acute and others convalescent; all came from the United States, Italy and Spain. Sample material is recorded as cDNA or gDNA derived from T cells, B-cell-depleted T cells, or PBMCs.

The data were produced by immunoSEQ multiplex PCR, yet TCRdb's version contains in-frame clones alone and is incomplete. In the table there are hundreds of thousands of clones, about 86% of which are singletons. The germline CDR1 and CDR2 sequences are SGHNT and YYREEE (reference sequence). Unmatched junction bases numbered 3, after V lost 6 bases and J lost 1 base. This CDR3 is built from 14 residues. Patients in Seattle were enrolled during active infection, then followed longitudinally. This clonotype originated in an older woman with COVID-19, enrolled during active disease. The J gene is TRBJ2-4, the V gene TRBV5-4; TRBD1 aligns across 8 bases. The specimen was peripheral blood. Here the CDR3 reads CASKNRGAKNIQYF. The CDR3 region has the DNA TGTGCCAGCAAGAACAGGGGGGCCAAAAACATTCAGTACTTC.